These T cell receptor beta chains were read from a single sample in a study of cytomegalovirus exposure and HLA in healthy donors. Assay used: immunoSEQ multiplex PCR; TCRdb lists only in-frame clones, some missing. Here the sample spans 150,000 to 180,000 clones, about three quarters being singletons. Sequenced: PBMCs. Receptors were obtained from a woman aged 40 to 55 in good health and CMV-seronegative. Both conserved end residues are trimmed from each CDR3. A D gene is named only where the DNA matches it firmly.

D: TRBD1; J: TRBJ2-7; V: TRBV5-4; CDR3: ASSRDRGLGASSYEQY
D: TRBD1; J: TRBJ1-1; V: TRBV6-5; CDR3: ASRQTGAAEAF
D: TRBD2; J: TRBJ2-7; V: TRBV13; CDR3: ASSLESGSREQY
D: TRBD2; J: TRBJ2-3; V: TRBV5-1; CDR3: ASSYLAGDYTDTQY
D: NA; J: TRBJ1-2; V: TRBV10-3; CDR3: AISPLAGGYT
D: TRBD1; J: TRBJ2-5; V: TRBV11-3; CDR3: ASSFGTGFEVETQY
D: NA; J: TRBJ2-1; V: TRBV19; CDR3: ASSTGGPGYNEQF
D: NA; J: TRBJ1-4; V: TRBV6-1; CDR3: ASSETGGTTNEKLF
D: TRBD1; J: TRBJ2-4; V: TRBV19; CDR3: ASSQPQGAPENIQY
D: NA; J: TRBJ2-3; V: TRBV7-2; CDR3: ASSLGGGITSTDTQY
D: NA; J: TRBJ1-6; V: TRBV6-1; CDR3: ASSEALPGNSPLH
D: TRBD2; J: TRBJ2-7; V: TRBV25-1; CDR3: ATSNPSGGDYEQY
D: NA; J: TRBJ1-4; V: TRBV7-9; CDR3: ASTTGHDNEKLF
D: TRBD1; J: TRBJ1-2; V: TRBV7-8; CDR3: ASSQDRGPYGYT
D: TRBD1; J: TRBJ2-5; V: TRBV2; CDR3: ATHRTGPGPQY
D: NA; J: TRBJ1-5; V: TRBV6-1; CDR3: ASLIDNYSNQPQH
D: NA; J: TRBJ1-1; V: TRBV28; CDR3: ASKIEDTEAF
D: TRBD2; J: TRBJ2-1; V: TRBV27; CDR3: ASSILAGEGEQF